The clone carrying this T cell receptor (beta chain) was counted once. TCRdb keeps only in-frame clones here, not all; method: immunoSEQ multiplex PCR. This repertoire shows approximately 60,000 clones, 70% to 85% found once; its top ten account for about 20%. This specimen comes from a study of blood T cell repertoires in COVID-19. Study-wide background: COVID-19 samples collected from the United States, Italy and Spain covered acute and convalescent phases.

CDR3 length equals 13 residues. Trimming took off 1 base at V and 5 bases at J, with 9 bases between the two ends. Germline V CDR1 and CDR2: SGHAT, FQNNGV. The chain couples TRBV11-2 to TRBJ2-7, with D possibly TRBD2 on 5 matching bases. The TCR originated in an elderly woman with active or convalescent COVID-19. Sequenced sample: peripheral blood. CDR3 residues: CASSLGRIHEQYF. The DNA for the CDR3 is TGTGCCAGCAGCTTAGGGAGGATTCACGAGCAGTACTTC.